This is a list of T cell receptor beta chains from one sample in a study of T-cell memory formation after mild COVID-19. TCRdb analysed the 5' RACE reads with MiXCR anew, one entry per CDR3 protein. The profile shows hundreds of thousands of distinct CDR3 sequences, approximately 15% of them singletons. Sequencing input: PBMCs or a T cell subset sorted from them (not recorded which). Receptors were obtained from an adult woman who had mild COVID-19 (a few samples of this study predate the infection). Cell type and time point are not known. The CDR3 runs from the conserved cysteine through the conserved F or W. Fields, in order: clone size, J gene, V gene, D gene, CDR3 DNA, CDR3 protein. D genes are given only for firm matches. Clone size is shown for a subset of rows, as once, few, many or a class of expanded clone.

abundance: few; j_gene: TRBJ2-7; v_gene: TRBV6-1; d_gene: NA; CDR3nt: TGTGCCAGCAATCCTCCTTGGGCAGTCAGACAGGACGAGCAGTACTTC; CDR3aa: CASNPPWAVRQDEQYF
abundance: few; j_gene: TRBJ2-5; v_gene: TRBV5-1; d_gene: NA; CDR3nt: TGCGCCAGCAGCACCATACAAGAGACCCAGTACTTC; CDR3aa: CASSTIQETQYF
abundance: NA; j_gene: TRBJ2-5; v_gene: TRBV10-3; d_gene: NA; CDR3nt: TGTGCCACCGCCCTAGCGAACCAAGAGACCCAGTACTTC; CDR3aa: CATALANQETQYF
abundance: NA; j_gene: TRBJ2-1; v_gene: TRBV20-1; d_gene: NA; CDR3nt: TGCAGTGCTAGAGATCTGCGGACTTACAATGAGCAGTTCTTC; CDR3aa: CSARDLRTYNEQFF
abundance: few; j_gene: TRBJ2-7; v_gene: TRBV25-1; d_gene: TRBD1; CDR3nt: TGTGCCAGCAGTGACTGGGTGGGGACAGGTATCGACGAGCAGTACTTC; CDR3aa: CASSDWVGTGIDEQYF
abundance: NA; j_gene: TRBJ1-6; v_gene: TRBV7-3; d_gene: NA; CDR3nt: TGTGCCAGCAGCTTAAAAGGTGGGGGGGAATCACCCCTCCACTTT; CDR3aa: CASSLKGGGESPLHF
abundance: NA; j_gene: TRBJ1-2; v_gene: TRBV29-1; d_gene: TRBD1; CDR3nt: TGCAGCGCCGACCCAGGGGGCTATGGCTACACCTTC; CDR3aa: CSADPGGYGYTF
abundance: few; j_gene: TRBJ1-2; v_gene: TRBV4-2; d_gene: TRBD1; CDR3nt: TGTGCCAGCAGCCAAGGCAGGACAGGGTATGGCTACACCTTC; CDR3aa: CASSQGRTGYGYTF
abundance: NA; j_gene: TRBJ2-2; v_gene: TRBV10-3; d_gene: NA; CDR3nt: TGTGCCATCAGTGGCAATCGGGACACGAACACCGGGGAGCTGTTTTTT; CDR3aa: CAISGNRDTNTGELFF
abundance: few; j_gene: TRBJ2-7; v_gene: TRBV18; d_gene: TRBD1; CDR3nt: TGTGCCAGCTCACCTACCGGGACAGGAATCTACGAGCAGTACTTC; CDR3aa: CASSPTGTGIYEQYF
abundance: few; j_gene: TRBJ2-2; v_gene: TRBV4-1; d_gene: TRBD2; CDR3nt: TGCGCCAGCAGCCACCGCCCACCGGGACTAGCGGGGCCGAACACCGGGGAGCTGTTTTTT; CDR3aa: CASSHRPPGLAGPNTGELFF
abundance: NA; j_gene: TRBJ2-2; v_gene: TRBV6-2/TRBV6-3; d_gene: NA; CDR3nt: TGTGCCGGAGAGTCGACCAGGGAGCACACCGGGGAGCTGTTTTTT; CDR3aa: CAGESTREHTGELFF
abundance: NA; j_gene: TRBJ2-7; v_gene: TRBV4-3; d_gene: TRBD2; CDR3nt: TGCGCCAGCAGCCAAGATTTACTAGCGGGTGCCTACGAGCAGTACTTC; CDR3aa: CASSQDLLAGAYEQYF
abundance: few; j_gene: TRBJ2-2; v_gene: TRBV7-9; d_gene: TRBD2; CDR3nt: TGTGCCACCACTCGGGCACTAGCGGGGGGGCCGAACACCGGGGAGCTGTTTTTT; CDR3aa: CATTRALAGGPNTGELFF
abundance: NA; j_gene: TRBJ1-5; v_gene: TRBV12-3/TRBV12-4; d_gene: TRBD1; CDR3nt: TGTGCCAGCAGAGCCGGGACAGGGGAAATTGGTACTCAGCCCCAGCATTTT; CDR3aa: CASRAGTGEIGTQPQHF
abundance: once; j_gene: TRBJ1-1; v_gene: TRBV25-1; d_gene: NA; CDR3nt: TGTGCCAGCAGTGTCCTGACTGAAGCTTTCTTT; CDR3aa: CASSVLTEAFF
abundance: NA; j_gene: TRBJ2-7; v_gene: TRBV6-6; d_gene: NA; CDR3nt: TGTGCCAGCAGGCAGGGACTGATCTCCTACGAGCAGTACTTC; CDR3aa: CASRQGLISYEQYF
abundance: NA; j_gene: TRBJ1-2; v_gene: TRBV19; d_gene: NA; CDR3nt: TGTGCCAGTAGTATAGAACAGGGTGCGCGCGGCTACACCTTC; CDR3aa: CASSIEQGARGYTF
abundance: NA; j_gene: TRBJ2-1; v_gene: TRBV6-6; d_gene: NA; CDR3nt: TGTGCCAGCAGTTACGGCGCAAAGCGGTCCTTCCATGAGCAGTTCTTC; CDR3aa: CASSYGAKRSFHEQFF
abundance: few; j_gene: TRBJ1-1; v_gene: TRBV11-2; d_gene: NA; CDR3nt: TGTGCCAGCAGCTCCCGGGGTCGCAAGGCTTTCTTT; CDR3aa: CASSSRGRKAFF
abundance: many; j_gene: TRBJ1-1; v_gene: TRBV12-3/TRBV12-4; d_gene: TRBD1; CDR3nt: TGTGCCAGCAGTTCAGGGGGGGACAGGGGAAACACTGAAGCTTTCTTT; CDR3aa: CASSSGGDRGNTEAFF
abundance: NA; j_gene: TRBJ2-6; v_gene: TRBV12-3/TRBV12-4; d_gene: NA; CDR3nt: TGTGCCAGCAGCCCGAACCGAGGGGCCAACGTCCTGACTTTC; CDR3aa: CASSPNRGANVLTF
abundance: few; j_gene: TRBJ1-2; v_gene: TRBV10-3; d_gene: NA; CDR3nt: TGTGCCATCAGTGAGTTTGACAGGATTAGCTACACCTTC; CDR3aa: CAISEFDRISYTF
abundance: NA; j_gene: TRBJ1-2; v_gene: TRBV29-1; d_gene: NA; CDR3nt: TGCAGCGTTGCCCCCTTACCTAACTATGGCTACACCTTC; CDR3aa: CSVAPLPNYGYTF
abundance: few; j_gene: TRBJ2-5; v_gene: TRBV3-1; d_gene: NA; CDR3nt: TGTGCCAGCAGCCCGGACGGGTACAAGAGTACCCAGTACTTC; CDR3aa: CASSPDGYKSTQYF
abundance: once; j_gene: TRBJ2-7; v_gene: TRBV29-1; d_gene: TRBD1; CDR3nt: TGCAGCGTTGTGACGGACAGGGACTACGAGCAGTACTTC; CDR3aa: CSVVTDRDYEQYF
abundance: NA; j_gene: TRBJ1-3; v_gene: TRBV11-2; d_gene: NA; CDR3nt: TGTGCCAGCAGCTCAGGAGCCTTCTCTGGAAACACCATATATTTT; CDR3aa: CASSSGAFSGNTIYF
abundance: NA; j_gene: TRBJ2-1; v_gene: TRBV24-1; d_gene: NA; CDR3nt: TGTGCCACCAGTGAGGCCGGGCCCTCATACAATGAGCAGTTCTTC; CDR3aa: CATSEAGPSYNEQFF